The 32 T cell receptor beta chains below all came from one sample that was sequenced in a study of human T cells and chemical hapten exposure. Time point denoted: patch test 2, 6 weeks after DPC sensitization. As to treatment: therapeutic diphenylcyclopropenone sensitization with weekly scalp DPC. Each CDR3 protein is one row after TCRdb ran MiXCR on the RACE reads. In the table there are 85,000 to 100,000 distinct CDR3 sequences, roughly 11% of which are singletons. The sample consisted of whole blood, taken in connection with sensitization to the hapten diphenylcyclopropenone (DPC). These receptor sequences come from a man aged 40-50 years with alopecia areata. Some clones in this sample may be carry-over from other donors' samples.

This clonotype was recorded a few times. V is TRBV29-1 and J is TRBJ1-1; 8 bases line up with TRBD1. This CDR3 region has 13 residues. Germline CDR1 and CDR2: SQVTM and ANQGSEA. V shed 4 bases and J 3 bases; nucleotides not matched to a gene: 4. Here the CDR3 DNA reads TGCAGCGTTGCCCACAGGGGGGACACTGAAGCTTTCTTT. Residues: CSVAHRGDTEAFF.

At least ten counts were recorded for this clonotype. The CDR3 DNA is TGTGCCAGCAGCCAAGAAGGGACCCCTTTGGGCGAGCAGTACTTC. Protein: CASSQEGTPLGEQYF. The chain uses TRBV3-1 and TRBJ2-7; tentatively, D is TRBD1 or TRBD2 (5 bases each). With 0 bases removed from V and 6 bases from J, the gap between germline ends came to 15 bases. Germline assignment: CDR1 LGHDT and CDR2 YNNKEL (reference sequence). The CDR3 consists of 15 residues.

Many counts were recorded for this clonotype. Written as DNA, the CDR3 is TGCGCCAGCAGCCAAGAAAACAGAGCCTTAAACTCTGGGGCCAACGTCCTGACTTTC. It translates to CASSQENRALNSGANVLTF. V usage is TRBV4-1 and J usage is TRBJ2-6; no reliable D call. The CDR3 is 19 amino acids. Trimming shortened V by 0 bases and J by 0 bases, and 15 bases separated the two germline ends. The germline V gene encodes CDR1 MGHRA and CDR2 YSYEKL.

CDR3 coding DNA: TGTGCCAGCAGCCCGAGGGAGAAACTCATTAGCACCGGGGAGCTGTTTTTT. This encodes CASSPREKLISTGELFF. J is TRBJ2-2 and V is TRBV7-9; D is possibly TRBD2 (5 bases). Germline V gives CDR1 SEHNR, CDR2 FQNEAQ (reference sequence). The CDR3 loop spans 17 amino acids. V lost 5 bases, J lost 4 bases, and 20 bases lay in between.

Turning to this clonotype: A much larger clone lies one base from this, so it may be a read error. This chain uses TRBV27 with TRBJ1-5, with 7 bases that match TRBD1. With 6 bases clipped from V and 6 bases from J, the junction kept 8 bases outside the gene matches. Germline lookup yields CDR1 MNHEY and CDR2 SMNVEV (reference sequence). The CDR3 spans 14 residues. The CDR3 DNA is TGTGCCAGCAGATACAAGGGGGCGGGTCAGCCCCAGCATTTT. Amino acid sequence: CASRYKGAGQPQHF.

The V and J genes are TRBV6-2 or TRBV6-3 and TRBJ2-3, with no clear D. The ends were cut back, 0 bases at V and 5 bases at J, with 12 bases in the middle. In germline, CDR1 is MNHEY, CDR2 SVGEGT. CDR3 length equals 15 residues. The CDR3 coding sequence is TGTGCCAGCAGTTACTCGAGCCTAGTCGGAGATACGCAGTATTTT. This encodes CASSYSSLVGDTQYF.

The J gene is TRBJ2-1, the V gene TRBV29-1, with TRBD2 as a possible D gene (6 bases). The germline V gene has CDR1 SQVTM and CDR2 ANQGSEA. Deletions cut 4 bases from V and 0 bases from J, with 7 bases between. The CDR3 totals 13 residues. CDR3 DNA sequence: TGCAGCGTTGCTAGCGCCTCCTACAATGAGCAGTTCTTC. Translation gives CSVASASYNEQFF.

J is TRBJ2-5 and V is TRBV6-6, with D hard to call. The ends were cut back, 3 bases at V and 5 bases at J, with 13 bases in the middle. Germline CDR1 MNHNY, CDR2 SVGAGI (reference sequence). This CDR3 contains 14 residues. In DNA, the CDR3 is TGTGCCAGCAGTTATTCGAGTAGGTCCGAGACCCAGTACTTC. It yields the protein CASSYSSRSETQYF.

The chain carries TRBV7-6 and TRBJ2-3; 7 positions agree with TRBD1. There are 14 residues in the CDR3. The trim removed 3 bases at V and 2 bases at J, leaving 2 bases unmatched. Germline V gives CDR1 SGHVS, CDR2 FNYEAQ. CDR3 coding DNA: TGTGCCAGCAGCTTCGGGACAGACACAGATACGCAGTATTTT. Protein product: CASSFGTDTDTQYF. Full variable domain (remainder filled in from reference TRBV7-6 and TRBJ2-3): GAGVSQSPRYKVTKRGQDVALRCDPISGHVSLYWYRQALGQGPEFLTYFNYEAQQDKSGLPNDRFSAERPEGSISTLTIQRTEQRDSAMYRCASSFGTDTDTQYFGPGTRLTVL.

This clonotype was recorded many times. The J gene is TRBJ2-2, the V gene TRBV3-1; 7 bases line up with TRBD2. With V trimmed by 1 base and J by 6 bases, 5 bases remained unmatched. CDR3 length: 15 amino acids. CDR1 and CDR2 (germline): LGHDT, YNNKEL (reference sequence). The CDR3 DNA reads TGTGCCAGCAGCCAAGGGACTAGTCGGCCCGGGGAGCTGTTTTTT. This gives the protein CASSQGTSRPGELFF.

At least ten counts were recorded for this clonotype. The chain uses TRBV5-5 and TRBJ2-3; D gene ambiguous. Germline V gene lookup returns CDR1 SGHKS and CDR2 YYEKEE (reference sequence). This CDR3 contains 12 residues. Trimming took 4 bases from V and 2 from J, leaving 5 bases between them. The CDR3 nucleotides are TGTGCCAGCAGCGACCCCACAGATACGCAGTATTTT. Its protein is CASSDPTDTQYF.

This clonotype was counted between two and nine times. The CDR3 spells CASSFVGAGNEKLFF. The CDR3 DNA is TGCGCCAGCAGCTTCGTGGGAGCCGGTAATGAAAAACTGTTTTTT. V is TRBV5-1 and J is TRBJ1-4, with unresolved D. Between the trimmed V and J ends, which lost 2 bases and 4 bases, there was a span of 12 bases. Germline-derived CDR1 and CDR2 are SGHRS and YFSETQ. The CDR3 is 15 residues long.

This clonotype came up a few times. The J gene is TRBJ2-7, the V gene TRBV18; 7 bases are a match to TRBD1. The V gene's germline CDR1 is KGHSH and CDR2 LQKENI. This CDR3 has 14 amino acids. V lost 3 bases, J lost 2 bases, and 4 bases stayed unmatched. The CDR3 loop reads CASSPLQGTYEQYV. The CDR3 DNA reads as TGTGCCAGCTCACCGTTACAGGGGACCTACGAGCAGTACGTC.

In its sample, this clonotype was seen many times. The CDR3 loop reads CASSSRLAGGADTQYF. For the CDR3, the DNA is TGTGCCAGCAGCTCGCGACTGGCGGGAGGTGCAGATACGCAGTATTTT. V usage is TRBV5-4 and J usage is TRBJ2-3; the match to TRBD2 covers 8 bases. Germline V gives CDR1 SGHNT, CDR2 YYREEE (reference sequence). V trimming: 3 bases; J trimming: 4 bases; junction bases outside the gene matches: 10. The CDR3 is 16 residues long.

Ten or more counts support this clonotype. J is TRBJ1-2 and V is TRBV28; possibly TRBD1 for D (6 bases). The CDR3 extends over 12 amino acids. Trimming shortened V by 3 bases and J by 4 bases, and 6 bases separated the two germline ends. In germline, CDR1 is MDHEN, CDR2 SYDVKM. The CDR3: CASSFRGYGYTF. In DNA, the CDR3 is TGTGCCAGCAGTTTCAGGGGCTATGGCTACACCTTC.

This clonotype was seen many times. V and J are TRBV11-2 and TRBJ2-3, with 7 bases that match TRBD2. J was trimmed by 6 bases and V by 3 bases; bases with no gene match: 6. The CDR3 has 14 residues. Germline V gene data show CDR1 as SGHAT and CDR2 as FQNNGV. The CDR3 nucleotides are TGTGCCAGCAGCTTTGAGACTAGCTATGATACGCAGTATTTT. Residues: CASSFETSYDTQYF.

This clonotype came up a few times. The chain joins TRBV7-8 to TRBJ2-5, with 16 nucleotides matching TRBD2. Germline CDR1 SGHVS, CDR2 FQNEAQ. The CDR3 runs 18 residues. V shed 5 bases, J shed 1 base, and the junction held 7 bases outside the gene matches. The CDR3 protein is CASSLGLAGGPGQETQYF. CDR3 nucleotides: TGTGCCAGCAGCCTGGGACTAGCGGGAGGGCCGGGCCAAGAGACCCAGTACTTC. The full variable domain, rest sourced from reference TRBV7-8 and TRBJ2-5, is GAGVSQSPRYKVAKRGQDVALRCDPISGHVSLFWYQQALGQGPEFLTYFQNEAQLDKSGLPSDRFFAERPEGSVSTLKIQRTQQEDSAVYLCASSLGLAGGPGQETQYFGPGTRLLVL.

The CDR3 DNA is TGTGCCAGCAGCAGGGCGGGGGACACTGAAGCTTTCTTT. It encodes CASSRAGDTEAFF. The chain carries TRBV7-9 and TRBJ1-1; maybe TRBD1 (5 bases). With 5 bases removed from V and 3 bases from J, the gap between germline ends came to 10 bases. The CDR3 sequence is 13 residues long. Germline V gives CDR1 SEHNR, CDR2 FQNEAQ (reference sequence).

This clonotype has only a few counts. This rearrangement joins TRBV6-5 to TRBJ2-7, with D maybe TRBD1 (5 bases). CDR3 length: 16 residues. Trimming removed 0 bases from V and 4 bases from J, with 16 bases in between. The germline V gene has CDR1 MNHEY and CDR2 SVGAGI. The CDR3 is CASSYSSPGPLYEQYF. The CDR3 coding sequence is TGTGCCAGCAGTTACTCGAGTCCAGGGCCCCTGTACGAGCAGTACTTC.

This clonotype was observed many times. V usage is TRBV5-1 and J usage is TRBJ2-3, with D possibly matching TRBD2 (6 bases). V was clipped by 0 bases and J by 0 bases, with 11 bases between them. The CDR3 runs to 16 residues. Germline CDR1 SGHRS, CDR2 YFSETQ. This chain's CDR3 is CASSLVAASSTDTQYF. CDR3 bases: TGCGCCAGCAGCTTGGTAGCGGCGTCTAGCACAGATACGCAGTATTTT.

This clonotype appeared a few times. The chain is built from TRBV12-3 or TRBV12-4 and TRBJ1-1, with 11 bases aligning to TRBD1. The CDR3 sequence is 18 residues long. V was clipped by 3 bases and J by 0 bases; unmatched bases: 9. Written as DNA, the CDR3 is TGTGCCAGCAGTTTTTGGACAGGGGGCGTCGAAGTGAACACTGAAGCTTTCTTT. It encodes CASSFWTGGVEVNTEAFF.

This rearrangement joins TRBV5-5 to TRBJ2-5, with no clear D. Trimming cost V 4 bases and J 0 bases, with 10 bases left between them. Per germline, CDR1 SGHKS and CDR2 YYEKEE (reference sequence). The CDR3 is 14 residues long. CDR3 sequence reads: CASSGGMYQETQYF. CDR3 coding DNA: TGTGCCAGCAGCGGCGGAATGTACCAAGAGACCCAGTACTTC.

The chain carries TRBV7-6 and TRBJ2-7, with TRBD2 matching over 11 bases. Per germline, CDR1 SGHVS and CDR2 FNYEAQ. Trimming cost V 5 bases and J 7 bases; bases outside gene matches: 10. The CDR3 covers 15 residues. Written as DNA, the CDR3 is TGTGCCAGCAGCCCGCGACTAGCGGGGTTTGGAGAGCAGTACTTC. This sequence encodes CASSPRLAGFGEQYF.

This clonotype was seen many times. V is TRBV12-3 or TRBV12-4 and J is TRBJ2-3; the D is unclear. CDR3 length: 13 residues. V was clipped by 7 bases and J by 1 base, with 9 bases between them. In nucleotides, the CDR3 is TGTGCCAGCACCCGGCCCGGCACAGATACGCAGTATTTT. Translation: CASTRPGTDTQYF.

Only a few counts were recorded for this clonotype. CDR3 sequence: CATRDRGELQETQYF. The CDR3, as DNA: TGTGCCACCAGGGACAGGGGCGAACTCCAAGAGACCCAGTACTTC. The chain has TRBV15 and TRBJ2-5; 9 nucleotides line up with TRBD1. The CDR3 covers 15 residues. Germline loops: CDR1 LNHNV, CDR2 YYDKDF (reference sequence). J gave up 1 base and V 6 bases, and 6 bases lay outside the gene matches.

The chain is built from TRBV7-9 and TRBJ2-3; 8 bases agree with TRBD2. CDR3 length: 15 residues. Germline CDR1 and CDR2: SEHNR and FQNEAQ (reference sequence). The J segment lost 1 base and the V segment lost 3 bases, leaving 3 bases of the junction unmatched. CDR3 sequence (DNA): TGTGCCAGCAGCTTCTCGACTAGCGGCACAGATACGCAGTATTTT. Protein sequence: CASSFSTSGTDTQYF.

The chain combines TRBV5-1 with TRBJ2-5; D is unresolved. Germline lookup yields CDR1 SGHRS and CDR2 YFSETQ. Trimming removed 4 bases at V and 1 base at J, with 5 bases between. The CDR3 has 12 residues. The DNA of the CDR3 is TGCGCCAGCAGCCAATCCCAAGAGACCCAGTACTTC. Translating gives CASSQSQETQYF. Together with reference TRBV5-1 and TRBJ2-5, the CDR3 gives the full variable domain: KAGVTQTPRYLIKTRGQQVTLSCSPISGHRSVSWYQQTPGQGLQFLFEYFSETQRNKGNFPGRFSGRQFSNSRSEMNVSTLELGDSALYLCASSQSQETQYFGPGTRLLVL.

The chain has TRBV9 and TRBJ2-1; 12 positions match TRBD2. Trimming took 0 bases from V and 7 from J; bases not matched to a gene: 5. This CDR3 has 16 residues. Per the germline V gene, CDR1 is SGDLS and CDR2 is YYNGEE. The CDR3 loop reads CASSVGPSGGGNEQFF. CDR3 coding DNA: TGTGCCAGCAGCGTAGGGCCTAGCGGGGGGGGAAATGAGCAGTTCTTC.

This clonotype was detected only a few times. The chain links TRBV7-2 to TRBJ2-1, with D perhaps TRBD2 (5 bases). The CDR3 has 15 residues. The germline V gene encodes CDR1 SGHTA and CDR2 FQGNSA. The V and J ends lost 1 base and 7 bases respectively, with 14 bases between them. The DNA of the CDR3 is TGTGCCAGCAGCTTAGACTCCCCCCGGGATAATGAGCAGTTCTTC. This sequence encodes CASSLDSPRDNEQFF.

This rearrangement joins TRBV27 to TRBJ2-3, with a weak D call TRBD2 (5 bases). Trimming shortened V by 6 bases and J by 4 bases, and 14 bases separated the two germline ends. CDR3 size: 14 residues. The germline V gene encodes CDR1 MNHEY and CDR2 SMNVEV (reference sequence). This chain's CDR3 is CASSLASLSDTQYF. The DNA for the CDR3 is TGTGCCAGCAGCCTAGCATCACTTTCAGATACGCAGTATTTT.

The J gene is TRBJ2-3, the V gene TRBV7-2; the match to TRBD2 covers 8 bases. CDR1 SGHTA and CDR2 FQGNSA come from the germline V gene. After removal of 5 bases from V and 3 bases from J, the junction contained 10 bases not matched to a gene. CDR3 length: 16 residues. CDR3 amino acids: CASSPQAGAWTDTQYF. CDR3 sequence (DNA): TGTGCCAGCAGCCCCCAAGCGGGAGCCTGGACAGATACGCAGTATTTT. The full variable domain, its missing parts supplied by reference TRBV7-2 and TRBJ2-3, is GAGVSQSPSNKVTEKGKDVELRCDPISGHTALYWYRQSLGQGLEFLIYFQGNSAPDKSGLPSDRFSAERTGGSVSTLTIQRTQQEDSAVYLCASSPQAGAWTDTQYFGPGTRLTVL.

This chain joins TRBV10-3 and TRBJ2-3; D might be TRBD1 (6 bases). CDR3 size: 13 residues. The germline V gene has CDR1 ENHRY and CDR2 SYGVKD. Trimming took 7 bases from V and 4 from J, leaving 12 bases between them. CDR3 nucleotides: TGTGCCATCACCCTAACAGGGTCAGATACGCAGTATTTT. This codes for CAITLTGSDTQYF.